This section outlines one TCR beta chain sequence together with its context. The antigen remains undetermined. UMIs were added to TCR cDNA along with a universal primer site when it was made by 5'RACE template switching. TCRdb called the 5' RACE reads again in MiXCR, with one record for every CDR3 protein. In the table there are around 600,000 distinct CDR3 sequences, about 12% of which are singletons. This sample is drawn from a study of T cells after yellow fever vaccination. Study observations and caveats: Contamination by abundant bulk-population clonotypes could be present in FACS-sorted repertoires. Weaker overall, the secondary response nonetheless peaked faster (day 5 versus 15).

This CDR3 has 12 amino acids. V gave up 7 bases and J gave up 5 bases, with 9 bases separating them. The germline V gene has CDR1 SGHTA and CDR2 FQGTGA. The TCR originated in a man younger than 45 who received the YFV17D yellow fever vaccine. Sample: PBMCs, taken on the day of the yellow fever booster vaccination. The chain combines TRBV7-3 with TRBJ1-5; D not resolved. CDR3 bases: TGTGCCAGCAATCACATGCATCAGCCCCAGCATTTT. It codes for CASNHMHQPQHF. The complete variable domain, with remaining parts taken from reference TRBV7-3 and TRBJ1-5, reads GAGVSQTPSNKVTEKGKYVELRCDPISGHTALYWYRQSLGQGPEFLIYFQGTGAADDSGLPNDRFFAVRPEGSVSTLKIQRTERGDSAVYLCASNHMHQPQHFGDGTRLSIL.